This T cell receptor (beta chain) was identified during a study of T cell changes during pregnancy in multiple sclerosis. The CDR3 is 16 amino acids. The V end lost 4 bases, the J end lost 0 bases, and 15 bases lay between the germline ends. The germline CDR1 and CDR2 sequences are SGHNT and YYREEE (reference sequence). Generated by immunoSEQ multiplex PCR, the TCRdb table keeps only in-frame clones and is missing some. Among approximately 21,000 clones listed, about 87% were seen once. This sequence originates from a female donor in good health, enrolled as a control in a pregnancy study. The starting material was CD8+ T cells from peripheral blood mononuclear cells, obtained in the third trimester of pregnancy. This chain links TRBV5-4 with TRBJ2-3; D is ambiguous. CDR3 sequence: CASSRLSERSTDTQYF. The CDR3 DNA reads as TGTGCCAGCAGCCGTCTAAGCGAAAGGAGCACAGATACGCAGTATTTT.